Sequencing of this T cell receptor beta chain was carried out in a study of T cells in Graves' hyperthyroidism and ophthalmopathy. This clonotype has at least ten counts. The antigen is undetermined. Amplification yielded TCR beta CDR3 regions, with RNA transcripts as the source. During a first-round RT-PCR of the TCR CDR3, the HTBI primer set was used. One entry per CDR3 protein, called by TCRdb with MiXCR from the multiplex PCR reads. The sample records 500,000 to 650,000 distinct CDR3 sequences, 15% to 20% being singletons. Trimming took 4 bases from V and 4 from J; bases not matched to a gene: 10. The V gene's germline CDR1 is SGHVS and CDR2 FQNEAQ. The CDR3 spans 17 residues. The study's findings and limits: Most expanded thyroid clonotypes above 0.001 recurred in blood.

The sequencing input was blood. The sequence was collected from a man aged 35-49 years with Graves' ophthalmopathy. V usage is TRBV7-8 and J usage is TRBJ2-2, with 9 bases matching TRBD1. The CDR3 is CASSYPWDRAGTGELFF. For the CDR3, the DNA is TGTGCCAGCAGCTACCCTTGGGACAGGGCTGGCACCGGGGAGCTGTTTTTT. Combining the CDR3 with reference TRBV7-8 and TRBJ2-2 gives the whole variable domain GAGVSQSPRYKVAKRGQDVALRCDPISGHVSLFWYQQALGQGPEFLTYFQNEAQLDKSGLPSDRFFAERPEGSVSTLKIQRTQQEDSAVYLCASSYPWDRAGTGELFFGEGSRLTVL.